These 12 T cell receptor beta chains were all obtained from the same sample, sequenced in a study of shared clonotypes between healthy human individuals. The method was immunoSEQ multiplex PCR; TCRdb's version includes in-frame clones alone and lacks a portion of them. Of about 2.4 million clones detected, approximately 93% appear once; the ten largest clones hold about 0.38%. The specimen was naive CD4+ T cells from PBMCs. The subset here: CD45RA+ positively selected. These TCRs come from a man younger than 35 in good health. Some clones in this sample may be carry-over from other donors' samples.

The genes are TRBV6-1 and TRBJ1-1; D call uncertain. CDR3 length equals 13 residues. Trimming cost V 6 bases and J 1 base, with 9 bases left between them. The V gene's germline CDR1 is MNHNS and CDR2 SASEGT. This CDR3 is CASRGDWNTEAFF. The CDR3 bases are TGTGCCAGCAGGGGAGATTGGAACACTGAAGCTTTCTTT.

This clone appeared once. The chain combines TRBV6-4 with TRBJ2-2, with D possibly called TRBD1 or TRBD2 (5 bases each). CDR1 and CDR2 (germline): MRHNA, SNTAGT. The CDR3 runs to 14 residues. V was clipped by 6 bases and J by 4 bases, with 12 bases between them. CDR3 nucleotide sequence: TGTGCCAGCAGGGGGGAAGGGGCCACCGGGGAGCTGTTTTTT. This codes for CASRGEGATGELFF.

This chain joins TRBV5-1 and TRBJ2-5, with D perhaps matching TRBD1 or TRBD2 (5 bases each). CDR1 SGHRS and CDR2 YFSETQ come from the germline V gene. The V gene lost 3 bases and the J gene lost 2 bases, with 14 bases spanning the gap. The CDR3 loop spans 15 amino acids. CDR3 DNA sequence: TGCGCCAGCAGCTCGTACCGGGACCGACAAGAGACCCAGTACTTC. It codes for CASSSYRDRQETQYF.

The J gene is TRBJ1-4, the V gene TRBV28, with 7 positions matching TRBD1. CDR1 MDHEN and CDR2 SYDVKM come from the germline V gene. CDR3 length: 14 amino acids. Losses at the gene ends were 3 bases for V and 8 bases for J; bases not matched to a gene: 6. CDR3 sequence: CASSFYRGSEKLFF. CDR3 coding DNA: TGTGCCAGCAGTTTCTACAGGGGATCGGAAAAACTGTTTTTT.

This clone appeared once. The J gene is TRBJ2-5, the V gene TRBV2; D possibly corresponds to TRBD2 (5 bases). CDR3 length: 13 residues. Germline V gene lookup returns CDR1 SNHLY and CDR2 FYNNEI. Trimming removed 6 bases from V and 8 bases from J, with 16 bases in between. CDR3 bases: TGTGCCAGCAGGCGAGCCCCACTAGAAACCCAGTACTTC. Its protein is CASRRAPLETQYF.

This clone was seen once. This sample includes further DNA sequences coding for the same CDR3. The chain carries TRBV5-1 and TRBJ1-1; 8 nucleotides align to TRBD1. With V trimmed by 4 bases and J by 4 bases, 6 bases remained unmatched. This CDR3 region has 14 residues. Germline V gene sequence: CDR1 SGHRS, CDR2 YFSETQ. The CDR3 DNA follows: TGCGCCAGCAGCCCCCAGGGGGCTGGCACTGAAGCTTTCTTT. Protein sequence: CASSPQGAGTEAFF.

CDR3 protein: CASSELAGFYGYTF. In DNA form, the CDR3 reads TGTGCCAGCAGTGAATTGGCAGGCTTCTATGGCTACACCTTC. The chain combines TRBV25-1 with TRBJ1-2; no definite D call. There are 14 residues in the CDR3. The ends were cut back, 1 base at V and 4 bases at J, with 10 bases in the middle. CDR1 is MGHDK, CDR2 SYGVNS, per germline.

The chain links TRBV7-8 to TRBJ1-4; 8 positions match TRBD1. Germline CDR1 is SGHVS and CDR2 is FQNEAQ. V gave up 0 bases and J gave up 11 bases; unmatched junction bases: 20. CDR3 size: 19 residues. CDR3 sequence (DNA): TGTGCCAGCAGCTTAGCTGGGAGAAGGACAGGGCGTCCGCCGGGGAAACTGTTTTTT. The encoded protein is CASSLAGRRTGRPPGKLFF.

Note on this clone: This CDR3 is also generated by other DNA sequences in the sample. The chain employs TRBV5-1 and TRBJ1-1, with 9 bases aligning to TRBD1. The V gene's germline CDR1 is SGHRS and CDR2 YFSETQ. This CDR3 region has 13 residues. With V trimmed by 7 bases and J by 0 bases, 1 base remained unmatched. CDR3 sequence: CASGQGMNTEAFF. DNA of the CDR3: TGCGCCAGCGGACAGGGGATGAACACTGAAGCTTTCTTT.

The chain is built from TRBV9 and TRBJ1-3, with D perhaps matching TRBD1 (5 bases). This CDR3 has 17 residues. Germline lookup yields CDR1 SGDLS and CDR2 YYNGEE. Trimming stripped 6 bases from V and 0 bases from J, with 19 bases between. The CDR3 DNA reads TGTGCCAGCACCCCTAGGGGTTCGTTCAGCTCTGGAAACACCATATATTTT. As protein: CASTPRGSFSSGNTIYF.

This chain links TRBV28 with TRBJ2-1, with TRBD2 matching over 14 bases. There are 15 residues in the CDR3. V lost 5 bases and J lost 6; bases outside the gene matches: 3. The germline gives CDR1 MDHEN, CDR2 SYDVKM. In DNA, the CDR3 is TGTGCCAGCAGTACGGGACTAGCGGGAGTCAATGAGCAGTTCTTC. Translation: CASSTGLAGVNEQFF.

This clone was detected only a few times. This rearrangement joins TRBV7-9 to TRBJ1-1; D is perhaps TRBD1 (6 bases). With 6 bases removed from V and 3 bases from J, the gap between germline ends came to 11 bases. Germline assignment: CDR1 SEHNR and CDR2 FQNEAQ (reference sequence). The CDR3 loop spans 13 amino acids. The CDR3 DNA reads TGTGCCAGCAGACCCAGGGGATACACTGAAGCTTTCTTT. Its translation: CASRPRGYTEAFF.